This T cell receptor (beta chain) was found in a study of shared clonotypes between healthy human individuals. Germline lookup yields CDR1 SGDLS and CDR2 YYNGEE. The CDR3 is 15 residues long. Deletions cut 0 bases from V and 5 bases from J, with 11 bases between. To note about this clone: Its antigen remains unknown.

CD8 cells classed as naive were CD45RO-negative and positively selected for CCR7, excluding terminally differentiated effector memory CD45RA+ cells. Only Caucasian adults living in Nashville, Tennessee made up the donor group. Profiling relied on immunoSEQ multiplex PCR, and the TCRdb table lists in-frame clones only, not all of them. The sample gives roughly 2 million clones, about 94% of which show up once; about 1.1% is in the top ten. Study-level points and caveats: The study found lower generation probabilities in non-shared clonotypes than in those shared by all four donors. Sequencing depth was a factor that was expected to affect clonotype sharing among donors. Memory subsets had estimated richness that was generally smaller than that of naive subsets.

This receptor was taken from a young man in good health. Sequencing was carried out using naive CD8+ T cells sorted from blood. V is TRBV9 and J is TRBJ1-4; tentatively, D is TRBD1 (5 bases). CDR3 in DNA: TGTGCCAGCAGCGTAGAAGGGGATCCCAATGAAAAACTGTTTTTT. Translation: CASSVEGDPNEKLFF.